This T cell receptor (beta chain) was retrieved from a study of CD8 T cells in ankylosing spondylitis. In making TCR beta libraries, quantitative 5'-RACE with molecular barcodes was used. TCRdb processed the 5' RACE reads anew with MiXCR; each CDR3 protein has one entry. The sample shows hundreds of thousands of distinct CDR3 sequences, about a sixth of them seen only once. Note on this clonotype: The antigen is undetermined.

From germline, CDR1 is SQVTM and CDR2 ANQGSEA. V shed 6 bases, J shed 1 base, and the junction held 9 bases outside the gene matches. The CDR3 has 15 amino acids. Broader study findings: Researchers reportedly found disease-linked clones significantly enriched in matched ankylosing spondylitis synovial fluid. The study identified a TCR beta motif of roughly eight highly homologous variants that appeared characteristic of ankylosing spondylitis blood.

The TCR sequence derives from a male donor with ankylosing spondylitis. Sequences were obtained from blood, either unsorted or a sorted T cell fraction (not recorded which). J is TRBJ2-3 and V is TRBV29-1; 8 bases are shared with TRBD1. The CDR3, as DNA: TGCAGCGTGCTCCCTCAGGGGGCCGGCACAGATACGCAGTATTTT. It specifies CSVLPQGAGTDTQYF.